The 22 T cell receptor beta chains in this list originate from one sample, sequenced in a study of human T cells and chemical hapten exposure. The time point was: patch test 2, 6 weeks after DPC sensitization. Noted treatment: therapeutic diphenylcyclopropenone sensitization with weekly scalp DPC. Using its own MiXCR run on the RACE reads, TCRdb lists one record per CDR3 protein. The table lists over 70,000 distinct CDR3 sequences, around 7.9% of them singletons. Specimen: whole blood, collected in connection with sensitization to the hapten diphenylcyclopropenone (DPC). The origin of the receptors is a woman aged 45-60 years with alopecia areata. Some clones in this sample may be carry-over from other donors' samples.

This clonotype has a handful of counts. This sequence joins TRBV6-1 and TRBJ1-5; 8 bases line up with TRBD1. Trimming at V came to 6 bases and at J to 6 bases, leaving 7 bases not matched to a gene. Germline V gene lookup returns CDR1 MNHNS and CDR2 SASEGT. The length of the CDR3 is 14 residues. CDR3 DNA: TGTGCCAGCAGGGGCCCAGGGGGCTTTCAGCCCCAGCATTTT. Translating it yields CASRGPGGFQPQHF.

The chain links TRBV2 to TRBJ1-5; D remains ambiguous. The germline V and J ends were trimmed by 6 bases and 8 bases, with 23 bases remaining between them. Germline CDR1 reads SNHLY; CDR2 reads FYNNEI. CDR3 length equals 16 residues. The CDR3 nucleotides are TGTGCCAGCAGCAGGCGGACGGTGGACGAAAGCAAGCCCCAGCATTTT. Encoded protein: CASSRRTVDESKPQHF.

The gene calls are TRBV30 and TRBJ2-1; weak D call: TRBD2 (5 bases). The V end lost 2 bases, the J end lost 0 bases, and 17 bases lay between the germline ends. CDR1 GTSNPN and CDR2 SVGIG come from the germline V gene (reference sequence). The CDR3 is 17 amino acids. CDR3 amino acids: CAWSPLGAVSSYNEQFF. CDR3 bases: TGTGCCTGGAGTCCACTTGGAGCGGTTAGCTCCTACAATGAGCAGTTCTTC. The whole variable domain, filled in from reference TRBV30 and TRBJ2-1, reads SQTIHQWPATLVQPVGSPLSLECTVEGTSNPNLYWYRQAAGRGLQLLFYSVGIGQISSEVPQNLSASRPQDRQFILSSKKLLLSDSGFYLCAWSPLGAVSSYNEQFFGPGTRLTVL.

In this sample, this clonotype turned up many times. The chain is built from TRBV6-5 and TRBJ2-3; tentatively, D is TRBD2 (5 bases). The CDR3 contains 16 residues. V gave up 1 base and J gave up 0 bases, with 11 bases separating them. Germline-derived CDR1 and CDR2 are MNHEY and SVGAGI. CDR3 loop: CASSYCYGVSTDTQYF. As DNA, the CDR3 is TGTGCCAGCAGTTACTGCTACGGGGTTAGCACAGATACGCAGTATTTT.

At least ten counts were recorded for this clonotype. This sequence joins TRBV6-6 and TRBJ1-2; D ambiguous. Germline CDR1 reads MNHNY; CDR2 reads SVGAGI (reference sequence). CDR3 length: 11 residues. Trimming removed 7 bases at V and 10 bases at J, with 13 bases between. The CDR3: CASTLGGAYTF. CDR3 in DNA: TGTGCCAGCACCCTAGGCGGAGCCTACACCTTC.

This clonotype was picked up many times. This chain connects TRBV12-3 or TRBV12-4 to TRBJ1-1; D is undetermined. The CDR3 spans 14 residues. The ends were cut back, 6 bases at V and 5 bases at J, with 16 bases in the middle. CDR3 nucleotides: TGTGCCAGCAGCCCCCGGGCCACCTTAACTGAAGCTTTCTTT. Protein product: CASSPRATLTEAFF.

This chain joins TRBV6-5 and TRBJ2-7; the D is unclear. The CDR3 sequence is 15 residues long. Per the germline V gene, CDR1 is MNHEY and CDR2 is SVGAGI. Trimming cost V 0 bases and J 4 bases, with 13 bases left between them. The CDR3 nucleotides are TGTGCCAGCAGTTACTCTAGTGGCAGAAATTACGAGCAGTACTTC. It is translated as CASSYSSGRNYEQYF.

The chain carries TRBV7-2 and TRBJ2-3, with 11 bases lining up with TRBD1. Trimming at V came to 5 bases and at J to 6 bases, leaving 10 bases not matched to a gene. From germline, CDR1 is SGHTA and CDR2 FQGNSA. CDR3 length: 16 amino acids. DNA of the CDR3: TGTGCCAGCAGCCTCCCCGGACAGGGGGCTGCGGATACGCAGTATTTT. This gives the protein CASSLPGQGAADTQYF.

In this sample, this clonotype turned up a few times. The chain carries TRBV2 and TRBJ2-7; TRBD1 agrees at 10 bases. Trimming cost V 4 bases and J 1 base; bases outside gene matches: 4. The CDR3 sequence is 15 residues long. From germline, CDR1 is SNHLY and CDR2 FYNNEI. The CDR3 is CASSVGQGVSYEQYF. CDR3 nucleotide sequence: TGTGCCAGCAGTGTAGGACAGGGGGTTTCCTACGAGCAGTACTTC.

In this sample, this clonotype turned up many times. The CDR3 DNA follows: TGTGCCAGCAGCTTAGGGTCAGGGCTTTACTATGGCTACACCTTC. This gives the protein CASSLGSGLYYGYTF. The V and J genes are TRBV11-2 and TRBJ1-2, with a weak D call TRBD1 (5 bases). This CDR3 has 15 amino acids. Germline loops: CDR1 SGHAT, CDR2 FQNNGV. V lost 1 base and J 3 bases, leaving 12 bases between the germline ends.

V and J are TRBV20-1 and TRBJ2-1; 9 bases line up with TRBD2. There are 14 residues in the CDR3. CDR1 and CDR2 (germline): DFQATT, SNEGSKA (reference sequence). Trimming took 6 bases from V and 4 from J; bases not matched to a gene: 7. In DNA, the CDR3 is TGCAGTGCCAGGCTAGCGGGACCATACAATGAGCAGTTCTTC. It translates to CSARLAGPYNEQFF.

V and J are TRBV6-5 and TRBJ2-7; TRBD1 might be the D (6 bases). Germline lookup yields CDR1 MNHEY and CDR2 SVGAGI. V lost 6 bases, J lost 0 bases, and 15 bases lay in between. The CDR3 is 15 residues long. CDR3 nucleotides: TGTGCCAGCAGCCCCTGGGGACACAGCTCCTACGAGCAGTACTTC. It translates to CASSPWGHSSYEQYF.

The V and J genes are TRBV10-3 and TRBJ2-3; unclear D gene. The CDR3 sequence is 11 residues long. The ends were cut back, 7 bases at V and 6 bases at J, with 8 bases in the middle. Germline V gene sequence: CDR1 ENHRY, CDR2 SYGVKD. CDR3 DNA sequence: TGTGCCATCAACAACGGGGATACGCAGTATTTT. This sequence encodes CAINNGDTQYF.

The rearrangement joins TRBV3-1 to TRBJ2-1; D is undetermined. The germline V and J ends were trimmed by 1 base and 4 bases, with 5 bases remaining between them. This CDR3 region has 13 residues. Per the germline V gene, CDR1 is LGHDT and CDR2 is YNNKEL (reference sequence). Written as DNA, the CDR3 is TGTGCCAGCAGCCAAGGAATTTACAATGAGCAGTTCTTC. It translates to CASSQGIYNEQFF.

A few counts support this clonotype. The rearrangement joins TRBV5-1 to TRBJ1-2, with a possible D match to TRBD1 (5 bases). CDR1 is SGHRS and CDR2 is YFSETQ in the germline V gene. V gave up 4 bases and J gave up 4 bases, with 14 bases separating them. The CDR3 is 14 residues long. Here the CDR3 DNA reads TGCGCCAGCAGCGGGGGGGACGGATTCTATGGCTACACCTTC. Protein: CASSGGDGFYGYTF.

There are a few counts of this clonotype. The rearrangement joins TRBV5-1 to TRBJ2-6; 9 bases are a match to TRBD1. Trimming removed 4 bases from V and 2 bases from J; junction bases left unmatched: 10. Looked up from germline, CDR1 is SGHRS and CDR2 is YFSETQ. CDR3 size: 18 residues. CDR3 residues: CASSSTGGGGAGANVLTF. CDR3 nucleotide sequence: TGCGCCAGCAGCAGTACAGGGGGCGGAGGGGCTGGGGCCAACGTCCTGACTTTC.

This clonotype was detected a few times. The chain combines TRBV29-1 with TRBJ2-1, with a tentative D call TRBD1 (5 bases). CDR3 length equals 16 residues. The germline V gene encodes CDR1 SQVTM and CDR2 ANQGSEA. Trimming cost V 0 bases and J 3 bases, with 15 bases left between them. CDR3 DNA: TGCAGCGTTGAAGATTCCGAGACAGAAATCTACAATGAGCAGTTCTTC. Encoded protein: CSVEDSETEIYNEQFF.

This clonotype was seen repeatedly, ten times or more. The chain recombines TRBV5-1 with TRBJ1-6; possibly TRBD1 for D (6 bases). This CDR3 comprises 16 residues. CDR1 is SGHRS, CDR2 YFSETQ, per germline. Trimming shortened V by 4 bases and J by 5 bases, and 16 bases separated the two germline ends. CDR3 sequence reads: CASSLGQLANNSPLHF. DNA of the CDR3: TGCGCCAGCAGCCTCGGACAGCTCGCGAATAATTCACCCCTCCACTTT.

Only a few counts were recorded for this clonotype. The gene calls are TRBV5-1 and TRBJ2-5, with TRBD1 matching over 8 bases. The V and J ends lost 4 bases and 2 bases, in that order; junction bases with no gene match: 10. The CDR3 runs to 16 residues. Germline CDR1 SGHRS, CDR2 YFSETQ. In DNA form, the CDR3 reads TGCGCCAGCAGCCCGGGCTTACAGGGGGGACAAGAGACCCAGTACTTC. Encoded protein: CASSPGLQGGQETQYF.

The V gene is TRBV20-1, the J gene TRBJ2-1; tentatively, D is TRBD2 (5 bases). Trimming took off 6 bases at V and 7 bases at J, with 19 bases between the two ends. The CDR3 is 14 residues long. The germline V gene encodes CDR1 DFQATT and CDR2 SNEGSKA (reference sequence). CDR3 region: CSARRAESLNEQFF. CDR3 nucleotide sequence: TGCAGTGCGAGGCGAGCGGAGTCCTTGAATGAGCAGTTCTTC.

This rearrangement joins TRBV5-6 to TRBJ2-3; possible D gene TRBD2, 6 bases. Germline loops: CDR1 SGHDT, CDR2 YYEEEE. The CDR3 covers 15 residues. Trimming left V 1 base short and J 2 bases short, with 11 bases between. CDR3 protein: CASSLLLAATDTQYF. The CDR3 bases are TGTGCCAGCAGCTTGCTTTTAGCGGCCACAGATACGCAGTATTTT.

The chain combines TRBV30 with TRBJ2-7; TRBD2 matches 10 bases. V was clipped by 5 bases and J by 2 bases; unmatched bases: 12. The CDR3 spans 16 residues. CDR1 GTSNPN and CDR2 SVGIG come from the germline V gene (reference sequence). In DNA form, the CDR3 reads TGTGCCTGGGGCGCCACAACTAGCGGGGCGACCTACGAGCAGTACTTC. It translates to CAWGATTSGATYEQYF.